This entry lists 3 T cell receptor beta chains sequenced from one sample in a study of cytomegalovirus exposure and HLA in healthy donors. Primers included in the PCR were 60 Vbeta and 13 Jbeta primers. Sequencing used immunoSEQ multiplex PCR; TCRdb keeps in-frame clones, though not all of them. Among about 220,000 clones listed, about 80% were seen once. Sequencing was carried out using PBMCs. Receptors were obtained from a man in his forties or fifties in good health and CMV-seropositive.

Comments on this clone: A read error may produce the germline difference seen at one junction end. The V gene is TRBV7-9, the J gene TRBJ2-1; TRBD2 matches at 7 bases. The CDR3 extends over 15 amino acids. Germline assignment: CDR1 SEHNR and CDR2 FQNEAQ (reference sequence). CDR3 sequence (DNA): TGTTCCAGCAGCTTTCAACTAGCGAGTTACAATGAGCAGTTCTTC. This codes for CSSSFQLASYNEQFF.

The rearrangement uses TRBV5-1 and TRBJ1-5, with 7 positions matching TRBD1. The junction had 18 bases not matched to a gene; V was cut back by 10 bases and J by 2 bases. Germline CDR1 is SGHRS and CDR2 is YFSETQ. The CDR3 is 17 residues long. The CDR3 nucleotides are TGCGCCTATGCCCTTTACCTACGCGGACAGGGCAATCAGCCCCAGCATTTT. Translating gives CAYALYLRGQGNQPQHF.

The chain has TRBV6-6 and TRBJ1-1; maybe TRBD1 (6 bases). V shed 3 bases and J shed 7 bases, with 21 bases lying between them. The CDR3 is 16 residues long. The V gene's germline CDR1 is MNHNY and CDR2 SVGAGI (reference sequence). DNA of the CDR3: TGTGCCAGCAGTTATCCCGACAGGATCTCTGATAGTGAAGCTTTCTTT. Translated: CASSYPDRISDSEAFF.